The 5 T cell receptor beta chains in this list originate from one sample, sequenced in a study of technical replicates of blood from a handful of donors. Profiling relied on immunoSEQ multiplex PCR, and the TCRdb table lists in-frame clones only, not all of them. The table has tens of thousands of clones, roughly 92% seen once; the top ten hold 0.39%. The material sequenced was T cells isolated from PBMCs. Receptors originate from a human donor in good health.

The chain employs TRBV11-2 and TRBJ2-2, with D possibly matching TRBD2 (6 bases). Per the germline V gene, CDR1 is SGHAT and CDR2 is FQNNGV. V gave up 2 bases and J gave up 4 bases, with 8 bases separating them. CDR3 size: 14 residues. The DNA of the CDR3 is TGTGCCAGCAGCTTACTGGGGGGCACCGGGGAGCTGTTTTTT. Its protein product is CASSLLGGTGELFF.

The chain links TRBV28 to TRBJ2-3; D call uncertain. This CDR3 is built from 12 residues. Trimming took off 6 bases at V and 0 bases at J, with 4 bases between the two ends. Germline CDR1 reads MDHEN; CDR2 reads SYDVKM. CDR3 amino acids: CASRGSTDTQYF. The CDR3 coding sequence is TGTGCCAGCAGGGGCAGCACAGATACGCAGTATTTT. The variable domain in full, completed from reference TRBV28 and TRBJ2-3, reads DVKVTQSSRYLVKRTGEKVFLECVQDMDHENMFWYRQDPGLGLRLIYFSYDVKMKEKGDIPEGYSVSREKKERFSLILESASTNQTSMYLCASRGSTDTQYFGPGTRLTVL.

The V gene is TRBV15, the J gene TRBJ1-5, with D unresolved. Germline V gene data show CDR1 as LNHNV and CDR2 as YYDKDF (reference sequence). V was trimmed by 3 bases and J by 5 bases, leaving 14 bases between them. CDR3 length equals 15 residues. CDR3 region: CATSSQEESDQPQHF. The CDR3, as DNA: TGTGCCACCAGCAGCCAAGAGGAGTCGGATCAGCCCCAGCATTTT.

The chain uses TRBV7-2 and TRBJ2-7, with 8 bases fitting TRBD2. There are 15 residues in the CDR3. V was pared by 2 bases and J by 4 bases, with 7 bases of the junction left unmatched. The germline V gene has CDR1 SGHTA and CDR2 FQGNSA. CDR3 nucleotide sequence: TGTGCCAGCAGCTTATTAGACGGGAGGGAGTACGAGCAGTACTTC. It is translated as CASSLLDGREYEQYF.

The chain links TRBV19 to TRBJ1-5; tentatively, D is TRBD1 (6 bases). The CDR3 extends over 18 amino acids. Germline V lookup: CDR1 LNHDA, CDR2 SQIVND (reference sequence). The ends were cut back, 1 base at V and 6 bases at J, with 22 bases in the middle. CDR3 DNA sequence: TGTGCCAGTAGTATAGCACAGGGAAGAGGAAGTTCCGCTCAGCCCCAGCATTTT. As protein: CASSIAQGRGSSAQPQHF.